The source of this T cell receptor (beta chain) is a study of T cell repertoires in cytomegalovirus infection. Across the whole study: Both CMV infection and a matching HLA type were indicated by public TCR beta signatures. General study results and limits: Clonotypes of TCR beta that were HLA-C-restricted and CMV-specific dominated the ex vivo response. Public TCR beta family frequency separated CMV-and-HLA carriers, including in an independent cohort.

Each CDR3 protein gets one entry after TCRdb re-called the reads with MiXCR. The data contain fewer than 1,000,000 distinct CDR3 sequences, approximately 32% of them singletons. A word on this clonotype: Antigen: not known.

The source was cultured CD8+ T cells from PBMCs, collected from culture after CMV antigen stimulation. The receptor's source is a human donor in good health (CMV status not recorded). Some clones in this sample may be carry-over from other donors' samples.

The CDR3 DNA reads as TGTGCCAGCAGGCGCCCTCCCAGGGGGCGTTATACTGAAGCTTTCTTT. It translates to CASRRPPRGRYTEAFF. The V gene is TRBV28, the J gene TRBJ1-1, with 8 bases aligning to TRBD1. V was clipped by 6 bases and J by 5 bases; unmatched bases: 14. CDR3 length: 16 amino acids. Germline loops: CDR1 MDHEN, CDR2 SYDVKM.